This TCR beta chain was captured by sequencing in a study of technical replicates of blood from a few donors. Generated by immunoSEQ multiplex PCR, the TCRdb table keeps only in-frame clones and is missing some. The sample consists of more than 75,000 clones, 93% of them appearing once. CDR3 length equals 16 residues. Trimming left V 4 bases short and J 3 bases short, with 19 bases between. The germline gives CDR1 SGHTS, CDR2 YDEGEE. The chain joins TRBV5-8 to TRBJ1-1; a weak D match, TRBD1 (6 bases). This receptor was taken from a human donor in good health. The source material was T cells isolated from PBMCs. The CDR3 sequence: CASSLLGQLGDTEAFF. DNA of the CDR3: TGTGCCAGCAGCCTTCTTGGACAGCTAGGGGACACTGAAGCTTTCTTT.